This T cell receptor (beta chain) appears in the sequencing data of a study of cytomegalovirus exposure and HLA in healthy donors. Study findings and constraints: In a later analysis, productive TCRs from donors in an Asian-associated ancestry cluster reportedly carried fewer N-insertions than the cohort mean. An observed cluster of highly shared sequence variants was recorded as a likely sequencing artifact. Upon later analysis, TCR association rates were observed to vary by HLA locus, being highest for DRB1 and lowest for HLA-C.

Researchers ran the PCR with 60 Vbeta and 13 Jbeta primers. Repertoires were generated with immunoSEQ multiplex PCR, while TCRdb's copy carries only in-frame clones and drops some. The sample lists some 120,000 clones; around 83% were seen once. This clone occurred a few times. Its antigen is undetermined. Though probably carrying unrecorded immune exposures, donors were nominally healthy at sampling. This TCR derives from a man aged 25-40 years in good health and CMV-seropositive. Sequencing was performed on PBMCs.

The CDR3 loop is CASSQAYSSSYNEQFF. The CDR3 DNA reads TGTGCCAGCAGCCAAGCTTACTCGAGCTCCTACAATGAGCAGTTCTTC. This chain joins TRBV4-2 and TRBJ2-1; D is unresolved. Trimming removed 1 base at V and 0 bases at J, with 10 bases between. Germline V CDR1 and CDR2: LGHNA, YNFKEQ. CDR3 length: 16 amino acids.